Shown below are 5 T cell receptor beta chains from a single sample sequenced in a study of blood T cell repertoires in COVID-19. Assay: immunoSEQ multiplex PCR; the TCRdb copy retains only in-frame clones and omits some. The data hold tens of thousands of clones, with around 94% observed a single time. Specimen: peripheral blood. The origin of the receptors is a human donor in a cohort sampled during active COVID-19.

The V call is TRBV5-1, the J call TRBJ2-1; 7 nucleotides line up with TRBD2. CDR1 SGHRS and CDR2 YFSETQ come from the germline V gene. The CDR3 is 15 amino acids. J lost 3 bases, V lost 2 bases, and 5 bases had no gene match. The CDR3 coding sequence is TGCGCCAGCAGCTTAGCTAGCGGAGACTACAATGAGCAGTTCTTC. Translating gives CASSLASGDYNEQFF.

The rearrangement uses TRBV20-1 and TRBJ1-1; weak D call: TRBD1 (6 bases). CDR1 DFQATT and CDR2 SNEGSKA come from the germline V gene (reference sequence). This CDR3 is 12 amino acids long. V lost 3 bases, J lost 8 bases, and 13 bases lay in between. For the CDR3, the DNA is TGCAGTGCTAGTAGACAGGAGGTCGAAGCTTTCTTT. This translates into CSASRQEVEAFF.

This chain links TRBV11-2 with TRBJ2-3; a possible D gene is TRBD2 (6 bases). The germline V gene has CDR1 SGHAT and CDR2 FQNNGV. Trimming shortened V by 6 bases and J by 0 bases, and 10 bases separated the two germline ends. The CDR3 covers 14 residues. The CDR3 is CASREGRSTDTQYF. The CDR3 bases are TGTGCCAGCAGGGAGGGACGGAGCACAGATACGCAGTATTTT.

The chain joins TRBV28 to TRBJ2-1; 12 positions agree with TRBD2. CDR3 length: 14 amino acids. Germline assignment: CDR1 MDHEN and CDR2 SYDVKM. Losses at the gene ends were 10 bases for V and 4 bases for J; bases not matched to a gene: 5. This CDR3 reads CATLAGGRYNEQFF. CDR3 sequence (DNA): TGTGCCACCCTAGCGGGAGGGCGTTACAATGAGCAGTTCTTC. The full variable domain, in which reference TRBV28 and TRBJ2-1 provide the parts outside the CDR3, is DVKVTQSSRYLVKRTGEKVFLECVQDMDHENMFWYRQDPGLGLRLIYFSYDVKMKEKGDIPEGYSVSREKKERFSLILESASTNQTSMYLCATLAGGRYNEQFFGPGTRLTVL.

The V call is TRBV24-1, the J call TRBJ2-5; TRBD1 is a possible D gene (6 bases). There are 13 residues in the CDR3. V was trimmed by 9 bases and J by 5 bases, leaving 15 bases between them. Germline V CDR1 and CDR2: KGHDR, SFDVKD. The CDR3 nucleotides are TGTGCCACCCAGGGGAGCATCACTGAGACCCAGTACTTC. This encodes CATQGSITETQYF.